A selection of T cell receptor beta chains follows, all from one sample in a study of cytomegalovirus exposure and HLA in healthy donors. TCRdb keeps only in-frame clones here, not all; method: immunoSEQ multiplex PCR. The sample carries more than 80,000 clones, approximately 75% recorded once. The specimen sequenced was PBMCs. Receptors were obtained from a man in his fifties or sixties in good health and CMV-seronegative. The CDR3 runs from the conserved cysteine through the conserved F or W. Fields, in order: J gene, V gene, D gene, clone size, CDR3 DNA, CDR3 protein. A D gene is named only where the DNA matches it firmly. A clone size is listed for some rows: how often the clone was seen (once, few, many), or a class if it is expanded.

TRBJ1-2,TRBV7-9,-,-,TGTGCCGGCAGCGAAATCCCAGGGATTCGGGGCTACACCTTC,CAGSEIPGIRGYTF
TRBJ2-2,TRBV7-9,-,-,TGTGCCAGCCCCAGCAGGGTGGGGACCGGGGAGCTGTTTTTT,CASPSRVGTGELFF
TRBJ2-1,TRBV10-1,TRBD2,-,TGCGCCAGCAGCCTCATAGCGGGGGGTAGGGATGAGCAGTTCTTC,CASSLIAGGRDEQFF
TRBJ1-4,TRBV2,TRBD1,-,TGTGCCAGCAGGCAAACCGGGACAGGGGGCGGAAAACTGTTTTTT,CASRQTGTGGGKLFF
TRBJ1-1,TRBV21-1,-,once,TGTGCCAGCAGCCCACGGGGTGTCCTAACCCCTTTTGAAGCTTTCTTT,CASSPRGVLTPFEAFF
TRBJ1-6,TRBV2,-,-,TGTGCCAGCATACAGATCCCTGATAATTCACCCCTCCACTTT,CASIQIPDNSPLHF
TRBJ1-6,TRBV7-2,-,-,TGTGCCAGCAGCTTACTGGCTAATTCACCCCTCCACTTT,CASSLLANSPLHF
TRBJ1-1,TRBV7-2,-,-,TGTGCCAGCAGCCAAACCCCTGGGAGGGCAAACCCGAACACTGAAGCTTTCTTT,CASSQTPGRANPNTEAFF
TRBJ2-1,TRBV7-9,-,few,TGTGCCAGCAGCCCCCCCGTTTGGCGGAGAACTTACAATGAGCAGTTCTTC,CASSPPVWRRTYNEQFF
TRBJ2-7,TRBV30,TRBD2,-,TGTGCCTGGAGTACGGGACTAGCGCGGGGCGAGCAGTACTTC,CAWSTGLARGEQYF
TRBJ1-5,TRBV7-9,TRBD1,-,TGTTCCAGCAGCTCCGGGACAGGGGTACATCAGCCCCAGCATTTT,CSSSSGTGVHQPQHF
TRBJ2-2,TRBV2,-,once,TGTGCCAGTCTCTTCGGAGATTGGGGACTCACCGGGGAGCTGTTTTTT,CASLFGDWGLTGELFF
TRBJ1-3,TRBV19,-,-,TGTGCCAGTAGCCTGGCGGGGGACCCTGGAAACACCATATATTTT,CASSLAGDPGNTIYF
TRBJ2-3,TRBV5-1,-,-,TGCGCCAGCAGCTTGGGAGCGGGTCTACACACAGATACGCAGTATTTT,CASSLGAGLHTDTQYF
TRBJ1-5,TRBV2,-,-,TGTGCCAGCAGTGGGGGGGGGAACAGCAATCAGCCCCAGCATTTT,CASSGGGNSNQPQHF
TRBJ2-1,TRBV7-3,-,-,TGTGCCAGCAGCCTCGGACAGATAAACAATGAGCAGTTCTTC,CASSLGQINNEQFF
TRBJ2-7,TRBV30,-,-,TGTGCCTGGAGTGTTTTAATATACGAGCAGTACTTC,CAWSVLIYEQYF
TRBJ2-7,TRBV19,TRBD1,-,TGTGCCAGTAAGGGGACAGGGGCGACCTACGAGCAGTACTTC,CASKGTGATYEQYF
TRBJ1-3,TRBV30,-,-,TGTGCCTGGAGTGTACGGGGGTCTGGAAACACCATATATTTT,CAWSVRGSGNTIYF
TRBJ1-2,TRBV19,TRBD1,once,TGTGCCAGTAGTATAGTAGGAGACAGGGTCTATGGCTACACCTTC,CASSIVGDRVYGYTF
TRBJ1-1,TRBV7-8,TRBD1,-,TGTGCCAGCAGCTGGACAGGCAACACTGAAGCTTTCTTT,CASSWTGNTEAFF
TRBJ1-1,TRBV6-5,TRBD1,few,TGTGCCATCGCCGGGACAGGTTTTATCAGCGCTGAAGCTTTCTTT,CAIAGTGFISAEAFF